The 18 T cell receptor beta chains given below trace back to one sample, sequenced in a study of blood T cell repertoires in COVID-19. Only in-frame clones appear in the TCRdb table, and some are missing; sequencing was by immunoSEQ multiplex PCR. The sample includes 250,000 or so clones, approximately 88% of them seen just once. Input material: PBMCs or T cells enriched from blood (not recorded which). The receptors here all came from a middle-aged woman who had been exposed to COVID-19.

This clone was detected once. The CDR3 bases are TGCGCCAGCAGCTTGGCTACAGGACGATCCTCTGGAAACACCATATATTTT. This codes for CASSLATGRSSGNTIYF. V usage is TRBV5-1 and J usage is TRBJ1-3; TRBD1 is a possible D gene (5 bases). This CDR3 comprises 17 residues. Germline CDR1 is SGHRS and CDR2 is YFSETQ. Trimming cost V 0 bases and J 0 bases, with 13 bases left between them.

This clone was observed once. This chain links TRBV3-1 (or the pseudogene TRBV3-2) with TRBJ1-5, with no clear D. The CDR3 covers 17 residues. Between the trimmed V and J ends, which lost 1 base and 4 bases, there was a span of 17 bases. Per germline, CDR1 LGHDT and CDR2 YNNKEL (reference sequence). CDR3 protein: CASSQAGPQLLNQPQHF. The DNA for the CDR3 is TGTGCCAGCAGCCAAGCTGGGCCTCAGTTGCTTAATCAGCCCCAGCATTTT.

The chain carries TRBV28 and TRBJ1-5; D is uncertain. V was trimmed by 6 bases and J by 3 bases, leaving 6 bases between them. Germline-derived CDR1 and CDR2 are MDHEN and SYDVKM. The CDR3 spans 12 residues. The CDR3 is CASSPSNQPQHF. CDR3 DNA: TGTGCCAGCAGCCCTTCCAATCAGCCCCAGCATTTT. The whole variable domain, remainder taken from reference TRBV28 and TRBJ1-5, is DVKVTQSSRYLVKRTGEKVFLECVQDMDHENMFWYRQDPGLGLRLIYFSYDVKMKEKGDIPEGYSVSREKKERFSLILESASTNQTSMYLCASSPSNQPQHFGDGTRLSIL.

The genes are TRBV6-1 and TRBJ1-2; 8 nucleotides agree with TRBD1. This CDR3 spans 16 amino acids. V lost 2 bases, J lost 5 bases, and 10 bases stayed unmatched. Germline V gives CDR1 MNHNS, CDR2 SASEGT. The CDR3 DNA follows: TGTGCCAGCAGTGAAAACTTCCAGGGGGCTGTTTATGGCTACACCTTC. Its protein is CASSENFQGAVYGYTF.

The chain couples TRBV28 to TRBJ2-2; 8 nucleotides match TRBD2. There are 16 residues in the CDR3. The V and J ends lost 6 bases and 1 base, in that order; junction bases with no gene match: 7. Germline V gives CDR1 MDHEN, CDR2 SYDVKM. The CDR3 bases are TGTGCCAGCAGCCGACCCAGCGGGGGGAACACCGGGGAGCTGTTTTTT. Translated, it gives CASSRPSGGNTGELFF.

This clone occurred once. The V call is TRBV4-3, the J call TRBJ1-4, with D hard to call. V lost 5 bases and J lost 5, with 18 bases in between. This CDR3 is built from 16 residues. Germline loops: CDR1 LGHNA, CDR2 YSLEER. The CDR3, as DNA: TGCGCCAGCAGCACTACGACTGCCGCATCAAATGAAAAACTGTTTTTT. It specifies CASSTTTAASNEKLFF.

The chain joins TRBV7-9 to TRBJ1-3; D not certain. The germline V gene encodes CDR1 SEHNR and CDR2 FQNEAQ (reference sequence). The germline V and J ends were trimmed by 4 bases and 4 bases, with 20 bases remaining between them. The CDR3 has 17 residues. CDR3 DNA: TGTGCCAGCAGCTCACCTCGGTTCGCAGGCTCCGGAAACACCATATATTTT. This translates into CASSSPRFAGSGNTIYF.

The CDR3 region is CASSSGGHQPQHF. The CDR3 DNA is TGTGCCAGCAGTTCCGGGGGGCATCAGCCCCAGCATTTT. V gene TRBV6-6 combines with J gene TRBJ1-5, with D perhaps TRBD1 (6 bases). With 4 bases removed from V and 5 bases from J, the gap between germline ends came to 9 bases. The germline V gene has CDR1 MNHNY and CDR2 SVGAGI (reference sequence). This CDR3 is built from 13 residues.

This clone occurred once. This chain connects TRBV6-5 to TRBJ2-5; D possibly corresponds to TRBD2 (6 bases). Looked up from germline, CDR1 is MNHEY and CDR2 is SVGAGI. The V and J ends lost 0 bases and 2 bases respectively, with 10 bases between them. The CDR3 extends over 15 amino acids. Written as DNA, the CDR3 is TGTGCCAGCAGTTACTCTCTAGCGCGACAAGAGACCCAGTACTTC. Amino acid sequence: CASSYSLARQETQYF.

In its sample, this clone was seen a few times. The V gene is TRBV14, the J gene TRBJ1-5; perhaps TRBD1 as D (5 bases). V was pared by 1 base and J by 0 bases, with 13 bases between. The CDR3 loop spans 17 amino acids. Germline values: CDR1 SGHDN, CDR2 FVKESK. CDR3: CASSQGWGEISNQPQHF. The DNA of the CDR3 is TGTGCCAGCAGCCAAGGTTGGGGGGAGATTAGCAATCAGCCCCAGCATTTT.

V is TRBV15 and J is TRBJ1-2; 10 bases are shared with TRBD1. Trimming took 7 bases from V and 8 from J; bases not matched to a gene: 7. The CDR3 totals 13 residues. Germline CDR1 is LNHNV and CDR2 is YYDKDF (reference sequence). DNA of the CDR3: TGTGCCACCACGACCGGGACAGGGGAAGGCTACACCTTC. Its translation: CATTTGTGEGYTF. The full variable domain, its missing parts supplied by reference TRBV15 and TRBJ1-2, is DAMVIQNPRYQVTQFGKPVTLSCSQTLNHNVMYWYQQKSSQAPKLLFHYYDKDFNNEADTPDNFQSRRPNTSFCFLDIRSPGLGDTAMYLCATTTGTGEGYTFGSGTRLTVV.

The chain carries TRBV7-9 and TRBJ2-5, with 8 bases fitting TRBD1. The CDR3 consists of 13 residues. The junction had 4 bases not matched to a gene; V was cut back by 5 bases and J by 5 bases. The germline CDR1 and CDR2 sequences are SEHNR and FQNEAQ (reference sequence). CDR3 sequence: CASSQGARETQYF. The DNA of the CDR3 is TGTGCCAGCAGCCAGGGGGCGCGGGAGACCCAGTACTTC.

This chain joins TRBV24-1 and TRBJ2-5; 7 nucleotides match TRBD2. The CDR3 runs 16 residues. V shed 4 bases and J 6 bases; nucleotides not matched to a gene: 13. Germline CDR1 reads KGHDR; CDR2 reads SFDVKD. The CDR3 DNA follows: TGTGCCACCAGTGACGTTGGGGGGGAGGGCGTGAAGACCCAGTACTTC. It yields the protein CATSDVGGEGVKTQYF.

V and J are TRBV19 and TRBJ2-1; tentatively, D is TRBD2 (5 bases). Germline loops: CDR1 LNHDA, CDR2 SQIVND (reference sequence). V was trimmed by 5 bases and J by 10 bases, leaving 18 bases between them. The CDR3 sequence is 14 residues long. Here the CDR3 reads CASSPPAGRREQFF. Here the CDR3 DNA reads TGTGCCAGTAGTCCCCCCGCTGGTAGGAGGGAGCAGTTCTTC.

As regards this clone: The sample contains more than one DNA sequence encoding this CDR3. The chain has TRBV2 and TRBJ1-4; maybe TRBD1 (5 bases). CDR1 and CDR2 (germline): SNHLY, FYNNEI. The CDR3 is made up of 14 amino acids. V lost 6 bases and J lost 0, with 8 bases in between. CDR3 nucleotide sequence: TGTGCCAGCAGGGGGACTGCAACTAATGAAAAACTGTTTTTT. Translation gives CASRGTATNEKLFF.

This clone was detected many times. The V gene is TRBV25-1, the J gene TRBJ1-4, with 8 bases fitting TRBD1. The CDR3 totals 15 residues. Germline lookup yields CDR1 MGHDK and CDR2 SYGVNS. The J segment lost 7 bases and the V segment lost 2 bases, leaving 6 bases of the junction unmatched. The CDR3 sequence is CASSEANRGVEKLFF. The DNA of the CDR3 is TGTGCCAGCAGTGAAGCGAACAGGGGGGTTGAAAAACTGTTTTTT. Drawing the rest from reference TRBV25-1 and TRBJ1-4, the complete variable domain is EADIYQTPRYLVIGTGKKITLECSQTMGHDKMYWYQQDPGMELHLIHYSYGVNSTEKGDLSSESTVSRIRTEHFPLTLESARPSHTSQYLCASSEANRGVEKLFFGSGTQLSVL.

V and J are TRBV6-2 or TRBV6-3 and TRBJ1-2; TRBD1 might be the D (5 bases). The CDR3 contains 13 residues. The V gene's germline CDR1 is MNHEY and CDR2 SVGEGT. V was cut by 5 bases and J by 6 bases, with 13 bases left in between. CDR3 region: CASSDATDHGYTF. The CDR3 region has the DNA TGTGCCAGCAGTGACGCGACAGACCATGGCTACACCTTC.

V and J are TRBV7-3 and TRBJ2-3; 8 nucleotides align to TRBD2. CDR3 length: 15 amino acids. V shed 4 bases, J shed 0 bases, and the junction held 3 bases outside the gene matches. The germline gives CDR1 SGHTA, CDR2 FQGTGA. CDR3 nucleotides: TGTGCCAGCAGCTCGGCGGGGGGAAGCACAGATACGCAGTATTTT. This codes for CASSSAGGSTDTQYF.